This is a list of T cell receptor beta chains from one sample in a study of blood T cell repertoires in COVID-19. Data came from immunoSEQ multiplex PCR; TCRdb stores just in-frame clones and leaves some out. The data hold fewer than 55,000 clones, with approximately 88% observed a single time. The sequenced sample consisted of peripheral blood. The receptors stem from a man aged 45-65 years with active COVID-19. The CDR3 runs from the conserved cysteine through the conserved F or W. The D gene is left open where the match is weak. For some rows the clone size is stated as once, few or many, or as a class when expanded; others skip it.

cdr3_aa cdr3_nt j_call v_call cdr3_length clone_size d_call
CASSPWGGLSPQHF TGTGCCAGCTCACCATGGGGCGGACTATCGCCCCAGCATTTT TRBJ1-5 TRBV18 14 few .
CASSNTGSTDTQYF TGCGCCAGCAGTAACACGGGGTCCACAGATACGCAGTATTTT TRBJ2-3 TRBV10-2 14 . .
CASSVAPGEPQHF TGTGCCAGCAGCGTAGCCCCCGGGGAGCCCCAGCATTTT TRBJ1-5 TRBV9 13 once .
CASTAGNRGTETQYF TGTGCCAGCACCGCTGGGAACAGGGGGACGGAGACCCAGTACTTC TRBJ2-5 TRBV7-8 15 . TRBD1
CASSEAASGGADTQYF TGTGCCAGCAGTGAAGCCGCTAGCGGGGGGGCAGATACGCAGTATTTT TRBJ2-3 TRBV6-1 16 . TRBD2
CASSSYPTSGGTPSTDTQYF TGTGCCAGCAGCTCCTACCCCACTAGCGGGGGAACTCCTAGCACAGATACGCAGTATTTT TRBJ2-3 TRBV7-3 20 once TRBD2
CASSVWTGEDQPQHF TGTGCCAGTAGTGTCTGGACAGGGGAGGATCAGCCCCAGCATTTT TRBJ1-5 TRBV19 15 once TRBD1
CASSQEWASGGFSYNEQFF TGCGCCAGCAGCCAAGAGTGGGCTAGCGGGGGGTTTTCATACAATGAGCAGTTCTTC TRBJ2-1 TRBV4-3 19 . TRBD2
CASRDRGLEGGYTF TGTGCCAGCCGGGACAGGGGGCTTGAGGGTGGCTACACCTTC TRBJ1-2 TRBV19 14 . TRBD1
CASMHRGVQPQHF TGTGCCTCAATGCACCGCGGGGTTCAGCCCCAGCATTTT TRBJ1-5 TRBV24-1 13 . .
CASSLNFGTGSRHEQFF TGTGCCAGCAGCTTAAATTTCGGGACAGGGTCCCGCCATGAGCAGTTCTTC TRBJ2-1 TRBV5-8 17 once TRBD1
CASSGGGLAGVVSNF TGTGCCAGCAGCGGCGGGGGACTAGCGGGAGTTGTGTCCAACTTC TRBJ2-5 TRBV7-2 15 . TRBD2
CASSLLPGTGGNKEKLFF TGTGCCAGCAGCTTACTCCCCGGGACAGGGGGCAACAAGGAAAAACTGTTTTTT TRBJ1-4 TRBV7-9 18 . TRBD1
CASHRDRGFGAQHF TGTGCCAGTCACCGGGACAGGGGTTTCGGGGCCCAGCATTTT TRBJ1-5 TRBV19 14 . TRBD1
CASSRLGNPGGYTF TGTGCCAGTAGTAGACTGGGTAATCCGGGGGGCTACACCTTC TRBJ1-2 TRBV19 14 . .
CASSRQSYEQYF TGTGCCAGCAGCAGACAGTCCTACGAGCAGTACTTC TRBJ2-7 TRBV9 12 . .
CASSLSGGQPQHF TGTGCCAGCAGCTTGTCGGGGGGTCAGCCCCAGCATTTT TRBJ1-5 TRBV7-3 13 . .
CASSCGVAGVSNEQFF TGTGCCAGCAGTTGCGGAGTAGCGGGAGTGAGCAATGAGCAGTTCTTC TRBJ2-1 TRBV21-1 16 . .
CASSQQELKNSPLHF TGCGCCAGCAGCCAGCAGGAATTAAAGAATTCACCCCTCCACTTT TRBJ1-6 TRBV4-1 15 . .
CASSLGRDRGSNQPQHF TGTGCCAGCAGCTTGGGGCGGGACAGGGGAAGCAATCAGCCCCAGCATTTT TRBJ1-5 TRBV7-2 17 . TRBD1
CAGGQFQSPLHF TGTGCCGGCGGACAGTTTCAATCACCCCTCCACTTT TRBJ1-6 TRBV2 12 . .
CASSLEPALDSFNEQFF TGTGCCAGCAGCTTAGAACCCGCACTTGACAGCTTCAATGAGCAGTTCTTC TRBJ2-1 TRBV7-6 17 . .
CASSYDRINEKLFF TGTGCCAGCAGTTACGACAGGATTAATGAAAAACTGTTTTTT TRBJ1-4 TRBV6-2/TRBV6-3 14 . .
CAWNGAGDQPQHF TGTGCCTGGAACGGGGCAGGGGATCAGCCCCAGCATTTT TRBJ1-5 TRBV30 13 . .
CASGPGVYEKLFF TGTGCCAGCGGCCCAGGGGTCTATGAAAAACTGTTTTTT TRBJ1-4 TRBV19 13 . .
CASSQTSGTGNFF TGCGCCAGCAGCCAGACCTCCGGGACAGGGAATTTCTTT TRBJ1-1 TRBV5-1 13 . TRBD1
CASSPYRGGYTF TGTGCCAGCAGCCCATACAGGGGTGGCTACACCTTC TRBJ1-2 TRBV28 12 . TRBD1
CASRWTGGGNQPQHF TGTGCCAGCAGGTGGACAGGGGGCGGCAATCAGCCCCAGCATTTT TRBJ1-5 TRBV2 15 . TRBD1
CASQREAFYNEQFF TGTGCCAGCCAGCGGGAGGCTTTCTACAATGAGCAGTTCTTC TRBJ2-1 TRBV6-4 14 . TRBD2
CASSLPPRWAGDISYEQYF TGTGCCAGCAGCCTCCCCCCCCGTTGGGCAGGGGATATCTCCTACGAGCAGTACTTC TRBJ2-7 TRBV7-9 19 . .
CATTRAGWVRSYNEQFF TGTGCCACCACCCGAGCCGGGTGGGTCCGCTCCTACAATGAGCAGTTCTTC TRBJ2-1 TRBV24-1 17 . .
CATSDSGLTQYF TGTGCCACCAGTGATTCCGGGTTGACGCAGTATTTT TRBJ2-3 TRBV24-1 12 . .
CASSLTGTYGYTF TGTGCCAGCAGTCTTACAGGGACCTATGGCTACACCTTC TRBJ1-2 TRBV6-5 13 once .
CASSLPGVKDSPLHF TGCGCCAGCAGCTTGCCAGGGGTAAAAGATTCACCCCTCCACTTT TRBJ1-6 TRBV5-1 15 . .